The clone carrying this T cell receptor (beta chain) was counted only a few times. Its target is not known. Regarding treatment: roughly ten-day PBMC culture with coronavirus spike peptide pools or control peptides (ViraFEST assay). The source of the sample is a study of vaccination and CD4 T cells after COVID-19. Overall study context: Collection of post-vaccine samples followed dose two by a median roughly 68 days, spanning a range of 14 to 241.

Oncomine TCR Beta short-read sequencing was applied to DNA from cultured CD4+ T cells. TCRdb re-called the PCR reads with MiXCR, one entry per CDR3 protein. The profile shows around 19,000 distinct CDR3 sequences, less than 55% of them singletons. The CDR3 runs to 16 residues. Trimming cost V 1 base and J 4 bases, with 13 bases left between them. CDR1 SEHNR and CDR2 FQNEAQ come from the germline V gene (reference sequence). This receptor was taken from a human donor who had recovered from COVID-19. Sequenced sample: CD4+ T cells from blood, cultured in vitro. The rearrangement uses TRBV7-9 and TRBJ2-2; no definite D call. In DNA, the CDR3 is TGTGCCAGCAGCTTAGGGGTAGGGATGAGCACCGGGGAGCTGTTTTTT. This gives the protein CASSLGVGMSTGELFF.